This T cell receptor beta chain came from a study of T cell responses to AZD1222 COVID-19 vaccine. The protocol was immunoSEQ multiplex PCR, while the TCRdb copy is restricted to in-frame clones and leaves out a portion. The profile shows approximately 83,000 clones, just over 90% of them singletons. As regards this clone: Its antigen remains unknown.

Study-level results: Spike-specific TCR breadth and depth were elevated following two AZD1222 doses. Within unmutated variant regions lay the reported targets of nearly half of spike-specific TCRs. Possibly, clonal diversity was underestimated; donors were largely white British and included more females. Across the whole spike, CD4 TCRs peaked at regions 160-218 and 743-854.

CDR1 and CDR2 from the germline V gene are MGHRA and YSYEKL. Trimming removed 1 base from V and 3 bases from J, with 9 bases in between. CDR3 length: 14 amino acids. The chain links TRBV4-1 to TRBJ2-5; no clear D. This receptor was taken from an adult in good health. Material: peripheral blood, obtained on day 0 of MenACWY control vaccination. CDR3 protein: CASSQVDRKETQYF. The CDR3 nucleotides read TGCGCCAGCAGCCAAGTCGACCGAAAAGAGACCCAGTACTTC.